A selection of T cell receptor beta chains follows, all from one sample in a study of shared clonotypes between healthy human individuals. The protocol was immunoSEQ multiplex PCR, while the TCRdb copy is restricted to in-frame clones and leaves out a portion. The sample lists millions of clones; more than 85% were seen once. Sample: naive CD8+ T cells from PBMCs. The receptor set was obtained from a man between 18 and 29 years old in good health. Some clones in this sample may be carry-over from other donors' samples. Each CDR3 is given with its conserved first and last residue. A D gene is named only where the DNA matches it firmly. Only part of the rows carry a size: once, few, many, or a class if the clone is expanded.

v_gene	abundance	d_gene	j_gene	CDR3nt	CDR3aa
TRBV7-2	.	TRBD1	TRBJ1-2	TGTGCCAGCAGCACACAGGGGTTTCACTATGGCTACACCTTC	CASSTQGFHYGYTF
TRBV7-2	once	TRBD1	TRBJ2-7	TGTGCCAGCAGCTTAGCGCGGACACGGACAGGGGGGTCCTACGAGCAGTACTTC	CASSLARTRTGGSYEQYF
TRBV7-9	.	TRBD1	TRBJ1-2	TGTGCCAGCACGGGACAGGGGCGGGCTAACTATGGCTACACCTTC	CASTGQGRANYGYTF
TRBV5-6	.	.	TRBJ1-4	TGTGCCACCGGGCGGGGAGGCGGCGAAAAACTGTTTTTT	CATGRGGGEKLFF
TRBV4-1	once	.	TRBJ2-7	TGCGCCAGCAGCCAAGAATCCGGGTTCTCCTACGAGCAGTACTTC	CASSQESGFSYEQYF
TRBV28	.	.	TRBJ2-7	TGTGCCAGCCGGACAGCCTACGAGCAGTACTTC	CASRTAYEQYF
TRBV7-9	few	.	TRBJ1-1	TGTGCCAGCCGAACCAGGTACAATGAAGCTTTCTTT	CASRTRYNEAFF
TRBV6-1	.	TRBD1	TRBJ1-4	TGTGCCAGCAGTGAATTTACAGGGGATGAAAAACTGTTTTTT	CASSEFTGDEKLFF
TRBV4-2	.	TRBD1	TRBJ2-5	TGTGCCAGCAGCCCCAAGGACAGGGGACGGTTCCAAGAGACCCAGTACTTC	CASSPKDRGRFQETQYF
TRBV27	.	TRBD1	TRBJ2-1	TGTGCCAGCAGTTTAGGGACAGCCTATGAGCAGTTCTTC	CASSLGTAYEQFF
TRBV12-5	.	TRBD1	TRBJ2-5	TGTGCTAGTGGTTTGGTAATACAGGGGGGACAAGAGACCCAGTACTTC	CASGLVIQGGQETQYF
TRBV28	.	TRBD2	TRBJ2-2	TGTGCCAGCAGTTTACTAGCGGGAGACCACGGGGAGCTGTTTTTT	CASSLLAGDHGELFF
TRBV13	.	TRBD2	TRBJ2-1	TGTGCCAGCAGCACCGGGACTAGCGGCTACAATGAGCAGTTCTTC	CASSTGTSGYNEQFF
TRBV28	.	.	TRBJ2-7	TGTGCCAGCAGTTTACGGGGTTACGAGCAGTACTTC	CASSLRGYEQYF
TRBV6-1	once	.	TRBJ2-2	TGTGCCAGCAGTGATCGGGGTAGCGACCCCACCGGGGAGCTGTTTTTT	CASSDRGSDPTGELFF
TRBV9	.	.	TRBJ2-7	TGTGCCAGCAGCGTATTCGGCGACGCGTACGAGCAGTACTTC	CASSVFGDAYEQYF
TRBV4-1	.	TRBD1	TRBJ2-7	TGCGCCAGCAGCCAAGTGACAGGGGTCATGCGGATGGACGAGCAGTACTTC	CASSQVTGVMRMDEQYF
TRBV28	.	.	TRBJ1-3	TGTGCCAGCACCACGTTCCGGGAAGCGACAGGAAACACCATATATTTT	CASTTFREATGNTIYF
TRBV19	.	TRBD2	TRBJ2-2	TGTGCCAGTAGTATTGTAGTAGCGGGAGGAGGGGAGCTGTTTTTT	CASSIVVAGGGELFF
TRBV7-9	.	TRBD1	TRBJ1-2	TGTGCCAGCAGCCCGCGACAGGGGGCAGATGGCTACACCTTC	CASSPRQGADGYTF
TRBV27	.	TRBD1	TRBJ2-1	TGTGCCAGCAGTCTGTTTCCCGGGACAGGGTTAGGCAATGAGCAGTTCTTC	CASSLFPGTGLGNEQFF
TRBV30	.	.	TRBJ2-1	TGTGCCTGGAGTGCCCGATCCAATGAGCAGTTCTTC	CAWSARSNEQFF
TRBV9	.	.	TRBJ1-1	TGTGCCAGCAGCGTGGAGGATTCTGAAGCTTTCTTT	CASSVEDSEAFF
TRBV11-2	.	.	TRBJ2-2	TGTGCCAGCAGTCCGGCCGGGCCACACACCGGGGAGCTGTTTTTT	CASSPAGPHTGELFF
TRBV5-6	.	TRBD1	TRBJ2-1	TGTGCCAGCAGCTTGGAGGGACAGGGAAGGAATGAGCAGTTCTTC	CASSLEGQGRNEQFF
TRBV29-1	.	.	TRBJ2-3	TGCAGCGTGCCATGGGGCAGTACGCAGTATTTT	CSVPWGSTQYF
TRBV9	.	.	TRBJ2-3	TGTGCCAGCACAAGCGCTGGCAGATTCACAGATACGCAGTATTTT	CASTSAGRFTDTQYF
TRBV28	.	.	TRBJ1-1	TGTGCCAGCAGATCCGTCAGGGGCATGAACACTGAAGCTTTCTTT	CASRSVRGMNTEAFF
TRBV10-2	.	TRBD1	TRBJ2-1	TGCGCCACGGGACAGGGGAAATACAATGAGCAGTTCTTC	CATGQGKYNEQFF
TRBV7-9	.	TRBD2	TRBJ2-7	TGTGCCAGCAGCTTACGCCCGGGGGGGCGGGACGAGCAGTACTTC	CASSLRPGGRDEQYF
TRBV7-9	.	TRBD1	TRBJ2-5	TGTGCCAGCAGCTCAAGGGATAGGGGGCTCCAAGAGACCCAGTACTTC	CASSSRDRGLQETQYF
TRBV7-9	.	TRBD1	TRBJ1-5	TGTGCCAGCAGCTTAGGGGGACAGGGAGGAGATCAGCCCCAGCATTTT	CASSLGGQGGDQPQHF
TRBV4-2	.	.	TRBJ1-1	TGTGCCAGCAGTTGGAGCGGGGACACTGAAGCTTTCTTT	CASSWSGDTEAFF
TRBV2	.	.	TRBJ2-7	TGTGCCAGCAGTTTGCCGGGACCGAACCCCTACGAGCAGTACTTC	CASSLPGPNPYEQYF
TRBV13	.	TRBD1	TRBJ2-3	TGTGCCAGCAGCGGCACAGGGGCGACCCCAGATACGCAGTATTTT	CASSGTGATPDTQYF
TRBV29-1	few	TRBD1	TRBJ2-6	TGCAGCGCTAGGACAGGGCTGACCGGGGCCAACGTCCTGACTTTC	CSARTGLTGANVLTF
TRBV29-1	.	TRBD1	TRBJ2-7	TGCAGCGTCGAAACAGGGGGATTTGGCTACGAGCAGTACTTC	CSVETGGFGYEQYF
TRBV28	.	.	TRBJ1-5	TGTGCCAGCAGTGTACTGGGCGAGTATCAGCCCCAGCATTTT	CASSVLGEYQPQHF